This T cell receptor (beta chain) is from a study of T cell clonality in common variable immunodeficiency. General study findings and limits: Compared with controls, CVID subjects had fewer shared TCRbeta clones. Common variable immunodeficiency TCR beta sequences reportedly had fewer deletions and N-nucleotide insertions. CVID subjects showed higher TCRbeta clonality than healthy controls.

Trimming cost V 1 base and J 4 bases, with 13 bases left between them. The CDR3 contains 15 residues. Germline values: CDR1 SGHVS, CDR2 FNYEAQ. This clone was seen many times. Antigen specificity is unknown. The sequenced fragment ends 3 residues before the CDR3 boundary, so the rest is inferred from the germline J gene. Control and CVID samples contributed equal amounts of genomic DNA. Sequencing was performed with immunoSEQ multiplex PCR; in TCRdb, only in-frame clones are kept and a portion is missing. The sample includes fewer than 55,000 clones, none of them occurring once. The V gene is TRBV7-6, the J gene TRBJ2-5; a possible D gene is TRBD2 (5 bases). The material sequenced was peripheral blood mononuclear cells. The clonotype comes from a person aged 18 to 75 in good health. The sequenced CDR3 bases are TGTGCCAGCAGCTTAGGCGGGTTAGGAACAGAGACC. It translates to CASSLGGLGTET. The entire CDR3 protein is CASSLGGLGTETQYF.